The sequence of this T cell receptor beta chain was determined in a study of blood T cell repertoires in COVID-19. For the study at large: COVID-19 samples from acute and convalescent phases originated in the United States, Italy and Spain.

The CDR3 sequence is 17 residues long. Unmatched junction bases numbered 7, after V lost 2 bases and J lost 4 bases. Germline loops: CDR1 MNHEY, CDR2 SMNVEV (reference sequence). Original analysis: Estimates of nucleated cell counts were drawn from the amplification of reference gene primers. Produced via immunoSEQ multiplex PCR; TCRdb's table is partial and in-frame only. V and J calls and clone size are given by that table; D and trimming were obtained from the DNA. Among 150,000 to 200,000 clones listed, 80% were seen once. Enrolled through a virtual design, the participants were between roughly 18 and 90 years of age and came from about two dozen US areas.

This chain links TRBV27 with TRBJ2-1, with 11 bases identical to TRBD2. The sequence was obtained from a man aged 55 to 69 who had been exposed to COVID-19. Sequenced input: PBMCs or T cells enriched from blood (not recorded which). In nucleotides, the CDR3 is TGTGCCAGCAGTTTACCGACTAGCGGGATCGGTTACAATGAGCAGTTCTTC. This gives the protein CASSLPTSGIGYNEQFF.